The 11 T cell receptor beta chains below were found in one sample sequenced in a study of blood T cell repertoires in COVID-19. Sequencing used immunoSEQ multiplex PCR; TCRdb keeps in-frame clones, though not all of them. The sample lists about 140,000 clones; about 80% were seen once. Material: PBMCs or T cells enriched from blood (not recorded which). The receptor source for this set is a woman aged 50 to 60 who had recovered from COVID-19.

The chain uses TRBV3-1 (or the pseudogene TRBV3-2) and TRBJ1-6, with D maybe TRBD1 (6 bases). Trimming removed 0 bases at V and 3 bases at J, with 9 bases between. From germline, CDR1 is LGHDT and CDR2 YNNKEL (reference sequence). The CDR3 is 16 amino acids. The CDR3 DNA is TGTGCCAGCAGCCAAGACGGCAGGGGCTATAATTCACCCCTCCACTTT. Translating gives CASSQDGRGYNSPLHF.

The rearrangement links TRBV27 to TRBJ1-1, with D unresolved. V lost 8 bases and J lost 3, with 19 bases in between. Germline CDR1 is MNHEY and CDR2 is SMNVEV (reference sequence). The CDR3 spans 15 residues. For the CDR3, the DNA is TGTGCCAGCGGATTCTGGAGCGGCGTTTACACTGAAGCTTTCTTT. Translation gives CASGFWSGVYTEAFF.

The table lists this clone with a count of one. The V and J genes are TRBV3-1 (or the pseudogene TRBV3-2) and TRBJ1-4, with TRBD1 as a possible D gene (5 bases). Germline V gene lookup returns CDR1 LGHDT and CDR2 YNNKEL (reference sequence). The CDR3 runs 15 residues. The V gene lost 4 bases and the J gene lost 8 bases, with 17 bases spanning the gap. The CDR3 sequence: CASSPPGGEGEKLFF. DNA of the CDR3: TGTGCCAGCAGCCCCCCAGGAGGGGAGGGAGAAAAACTGTTTTTT.

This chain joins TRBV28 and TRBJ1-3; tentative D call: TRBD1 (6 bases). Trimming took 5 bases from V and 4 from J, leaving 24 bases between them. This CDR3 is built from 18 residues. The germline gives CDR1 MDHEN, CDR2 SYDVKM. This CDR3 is CASSKPGVWGSNGNTIYF. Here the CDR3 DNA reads TGTGCCAGCAGTAAACCAGGGGTCTGGGGATCGAACGGAAACACCATATATTTT.

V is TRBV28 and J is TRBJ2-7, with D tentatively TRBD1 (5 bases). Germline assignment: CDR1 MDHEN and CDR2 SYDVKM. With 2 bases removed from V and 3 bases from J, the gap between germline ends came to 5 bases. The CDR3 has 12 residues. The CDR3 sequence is CASSLQGYEQYF. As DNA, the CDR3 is TGTGCCAGCAGTTTACAGGGCTACGAGCAGTACTTC.

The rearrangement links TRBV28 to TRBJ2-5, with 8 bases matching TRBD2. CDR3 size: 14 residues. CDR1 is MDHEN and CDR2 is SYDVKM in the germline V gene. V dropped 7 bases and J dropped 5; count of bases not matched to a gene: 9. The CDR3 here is CASTRGRSRETQYF. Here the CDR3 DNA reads TGTGCCAGCACCCGCGGGAGGTCCAGGGAGACCCAGTACTTC.

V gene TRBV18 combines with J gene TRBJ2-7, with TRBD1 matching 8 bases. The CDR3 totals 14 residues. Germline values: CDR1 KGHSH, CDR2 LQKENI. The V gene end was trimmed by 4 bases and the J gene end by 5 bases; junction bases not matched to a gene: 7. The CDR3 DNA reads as TGTGCCAGCTCACAGGCAGGGGGCTTGGACGAGCAGTACTTC. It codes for CASSQAGGLDEQYF.

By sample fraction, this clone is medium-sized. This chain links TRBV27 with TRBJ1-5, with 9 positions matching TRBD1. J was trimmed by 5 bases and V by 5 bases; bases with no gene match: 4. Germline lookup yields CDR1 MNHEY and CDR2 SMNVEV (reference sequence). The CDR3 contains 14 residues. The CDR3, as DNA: TGTGCCAGCAGTCCGGACAGGGGCGATCAGCCCCAGCATTTT. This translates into CASSPDRGDQPQHF.

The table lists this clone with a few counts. For the CDR3, the DNA is TGTGCCAGCAGTGAACTAGCGGGGGGAGGAGATACGCAGTATTTT. Its protein product is CASSELAGGGDTQYF. The V and J genes are TRBV6-4 and TRBJ2-3, with 12 bases fitting TRBD2. There are 15 residues in the CDR3. Trimming removed 3 bases from V and 5 bases from J; junction bases left unmatched: 3. Germline CDR1 reads MRHNA; CDR2 reads SNTAGT.

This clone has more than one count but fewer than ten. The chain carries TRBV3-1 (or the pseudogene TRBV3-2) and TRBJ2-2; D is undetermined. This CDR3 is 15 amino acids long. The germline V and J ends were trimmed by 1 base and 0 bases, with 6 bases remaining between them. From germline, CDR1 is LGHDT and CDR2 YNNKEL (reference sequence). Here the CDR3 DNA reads TGTGCCAGCAGCCAAGCAGAAGCGAACACCGGGGAGCTGTTTTTT. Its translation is CASSQAEANTGELFF.

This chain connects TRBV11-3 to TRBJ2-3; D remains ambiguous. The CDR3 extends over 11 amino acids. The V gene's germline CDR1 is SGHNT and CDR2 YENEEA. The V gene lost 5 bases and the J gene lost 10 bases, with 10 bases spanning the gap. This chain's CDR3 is CASSLGPAQYF. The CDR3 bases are TGTGCCAGCAGCCTTGGTCCGGCGCAGTATTTT.